This T cell receptor beta chain was observed in a study of T cell responses to AZD1222 COVID-19 vaccine. For the study at large: Second doses that came at about 4 or about 12 weeks were put together. Study-wide results and caveats: Donors were largely white British and mainly female; clonal diversity was possibly underestimated.

Here immunoSEQ multiplex PCR was the method, and the copy in TCRdb shows in-frame clones only, minus some. The sample lists 110,000 to 150,000 clones, approximately 90% occurring once. The CDR3 loop spans 13 amino acids. Trimming took off 0 bases at V and 4 bases at J, with 4 bases between the two ends. Germline V CDR1 and CDR2: GTSNPN, SVGIG (reference sequence). A note on this clone: Its antigen remains unknown.

The TCR was taken from an adult in good health. The chain employs TRBV30 and TRBJ2-6; D remains ambiguous. The starting material was peripheral blood, obtained on day 0 of AZD1222 vaccination. CDR3 protein: CAWSVGGANVLTF. CDR3 coding DNA: TGTGCCTGGAGTGTGGGGGGGGCCAACGTCCTGACTTTC.